The 20 T cell receptor beta chains below all came from one sample that was sequenced in a study of shared clonotypes between healthy human individuals. The table came from immunoSEQ multiplex PCR; TCRdb's copy has only in-frame clones and leaves some out. The sample yields a few hundred thousand clones, around 97% seen once. The sample taken for sequencing was naive CD4+ T cells sorted from blood. Described subset: CD45RA+ positively selected. The receptors here all came from a woman under 40 in good health.

CDR3 sequence (DNA): TGTGCCAGCAGAGAATTCGGGGTCTCTCGGAACACTGAAGCTTTCTTT. Translating gives CASREFGVSRNTEAFF. The chain recombines TRBV11-2 with TRBJ1-1; D unresolved. The V gene lost 6 bases and the J gene lost 1 base, with 18 bases spanning the gap. From germline, CDR1 is SGHAT and CDR2 FQNNGV. CDR3 length: 16 residues.

The chain employs TRBV7-2 and TRBJ1-1, with D unclear. The CDR3 has 13 amino acids. Trimming left V 5 bases short and J 1 base short, with 8 bases between. The germline CDR1 and CDR2 sequences are SGHTA and FQGNSA. CDR3 sequence reads: CASSIRENTEAFF. Written as DNA, the CDR3 is TGTGCCAGCAGCATAAGAGAGAACACTGAAGCTTTCTTT. Full variable domain (outside the CDR3, taken from reference TRBV7-2 and TRBJ1-1): GAGVSQSPSNKVTEKGKDVELRCDPISGHTALYWYRQSLGQGLEFLIYFQGNSAPDKSGLPSDRFSAERTGGSVSTLTIQRTQQEDSAVYLCASSIRENTEAFFGQGTRLTVV.

V gene TRBV14 combines with J gene TRBJ2-1; tentatively, D is TRBD1 or TRBD2 (5 bases each). This CDR3 has 15 amino acids. Deletions cut 4 bases from V and 4 bases from J, with 14 bases between. Germline V lookup: CDR1 SGHDN, CDR2 FVKESK. CDR3 nucleotides: TGTGCCAGCAGCCCCAACGGGGACGCGTACAATGAGCAGTTCTTC. Translated, it gives CASSPNGDAYNEQFF.

The chain has TRBV27 and TRBJ2-5; 9 bases match TRBD1. Germline V gene lookup returns CDR1 MNHEY and CDR2 SMNVEV (reference sequence). The CDR3 spans 17 residues. Trimming at V came to 0 bases and at J to 4 bases, leaving 9 bases not matched to a gene. Here the CDR3 reads CASSLSIRGQGRETQYF. The CDR3 nucleotides read TGTGCCAGCAGTTTATCGATTCGGGGACAGGGCCGAGAGACCCAGTACTTC.

The chain couples TRBV6-5 to TRBJ1-2; TRBD1 aligns across 9 bases. Trimming cost V 8 bases and J 4 bases; bases outside gene matches: 8. The CDR3 spans 14 residues. Germline CDR1 is MNHEY and CDR2 is SVGAGI. The CDR3 nucleotides read TGTGCCAGCCACCCCCGGGACAGGGTCTATGGCTACACCTTC. This encodes CASHPRDRVYGYTF.

This rearrangement joins TRBV29-1 to TRBJ2-1, with 7 positions matching TRBD2. Germline CDR1 reads SQVTM; CDR2 reads ANQGSEA. The ends lost 8 bases at V and 5 bases at J; junction bases unmatched: 6. The CDR3 extends over 12 amino acids. The DNA for the CDR3 is TGCAGCATCGCGGGAGTAAACAATGAGCAGTTCTTC. Residues: CSIAGVNNEQFF.

The V gene is TRBV7-7, the J gene TRBJ2-3; D not certain. The CDR3 runs 15 residues. Germline CDR1 reads SSHAT; CDR2 reads FNYEAQ (reference sequence). Trimming took 1 base from V and 1 from J, leaving 9 bases between them. CDR3 coding DNA: TGTGCCAGCAGCTTAGGGCGTTCCGGCACAGATACGCAGTATTTT. Amino acids: CASSLGRSGTDTQYF.

The V call is TRBV2, the J call TRBJ1-2; 8 nucleotides line up with TRBD1. The CDR3 sequence is 12 residues long. Germline CDR1 reads SNHLY; CDR2 reads FYNNEI. The V gene end was trimmed by 6 bases and the J gene end by 5 bases; junction bases not matched to a gene: 2. CDR3: CASRGQAYGYTF. The CDR3 coding sequence is TGTGCCAGCAGGGGACAGGCGTATGGCTACACCTTC.

This clone showed up just once. This chain joins TRBV10-3 and TRBJ1-5, with 8 bases aligning to TRBD1. The V gene's germline CDR1 is ENHRY and CDR2 SYGVKD. The J segment lost 8 bases and the V segment lost 3 bases, leaving 6 bases of the junction unmatched. The CDR3 loop spans 14 amino acids. CDR3 DNA: TGTGCCATCAGTGAACGACAGGGGCTTGAGCCCCAGCATTTT. Encoded protein: CAISERQGLEPQHF.

The chain couples TRBV2 to TRBJ2-5; TRBD2 matches 7 bases. The CDR3 contains 13 residues. With V trimmed by 7 bases and J by 5 bases, 7 bases remained unmatched. CDR1 and CDR2 from the germline V gene are SNHLY and FYNNEI. CDR3 DNA sequence: TGTGCCAGCACTGGGGAGGGGAAGGAGACCCAGTACTTC. Encoded protein: CASTGEGKETQYF.

The chain is built from TRBV5-4 and TRBJ2-7; 7 bases align to TRBD2. V lost 1 base to trimming and J lost 2 bases; unmatched junction nucleotides: 6. The CDR3 sequence is 15 residues long. Germline V CDR1 and CDR2: SGHNT, YYREEE (reference sequence). The CDR3 DNA reads TGTGCCAGCAGCTTGTCTAGCGGTAATACCTACGAGCAGTACTTC. Amino acids: CASSLSSGNTYEQYF. Combining the CDR3 with reference TRBV5-4 and TRBJ2-7 gives the whole variable domain ETGVTQSPTHLIKTRGQQVTLRCSSQSGHNTVSWYQQALGQGPQFIFQYYREEENGRGNFPPRFSGLQFPNYSSELNVNALELDDSALYLCASSLSSGNTYEQYFGPGTRLTVT.

The chain carries TRBV9 and TRBJ1-3; D is possibly TRBD1 (5 bases). V lost 4 bases and J 8 bases, leaving 16 bases between the germline ends. This CDR3 is 14 amino acids long. Germline CDR1 is SGDLS and CDR2 is YYNGEE. In nucleotides, the CDR3 is TGTGCCAGCAGCTCGCAGGTCCAAGGGGACACCATATATTTT. Encoded protein: CASSSQVQGDTIYF.

V and J are TRBV5-1 and TRBJ2-2; the match to TRBD2 covers 12 bases. The germline CDR1 and CDR2 sequences are SGHRS and YFSETQ. Germline trimming cut 4 bases from V and 4 bases from J; bases unmatched to any gene: 8. This CDR3 contains 17 residues. As DNA, the CDR3 is TGCGCCAGCAGCACCGGACTAGCGGGACGACTCACCGGGGAGCTGTTTTTT. Its protein product is CASSTGLAGRLTGELFF.

In the case of this clone: The junction departs from the called germline gene at one end, perhaps through a read error. CDR3 sequence reads: CSVEEPTNEKLFF. The CDR3 DNA reads as TGCAGCGTTGAAGAGCCAACAAATGAAAAACTGTTTTTT. The chain couples TRBV29-1 to TRBJ1-4; D is unresolved. The CDR3 is made up of 13 amino acids. Germline V gene data show CDR1 as SQVTM and CDR2 as ANQGSEA.

Notes on this clone: Other nucleotide sequences from this sample produce the same CDR3. The genes are TRBV12-5 and TRBJ2-5; D is undetermined. With 0 bases removed from V and 4 bases from J, the gap between germline ends came to 3 bases. The CDR3 covers 12 residues. Germline-derived CDR1 and CDR2 are LGHNT and FRNRAP. CDR3 protein: CASGLVGETQYF. The DNA for the CDR3 is TGTGCTAGTGGTTTGGTCGGAGAGACCCAGTACTTC.

This chain links TRBV4-2 with TRBJ2-7; 15 nucleotides match TRBD2. V dropped 4 bases and J dropped 0; count of bases not matched to a gene: 10. Germline assignment: CDR1 LGHNA and CDR2 YNFKEQ. This CDR3 has 19 residues. The CDR3 reads CASSRQGTSGRQSSYEQYF. In DNA, the CDR3 is TGTGCCAGCAGCCGCCAGGGGACTAGCGGGAGGCAGAGCTCCTACGAGCAGTACTTC.

The chain has TRBV5-6 and TRBJ2-5; 10 bases match TRBD2. Trimming cost V 2 bases and J 5 bases; bases outside gene matches: 9. Germline loops: CDR1 SGHDT, CDR2 YYEEEE. The CDR3 contains 16 residues. The CDR3 here is CASSFGAGGPSETQYF. The CDR3 DNA sequence: TGTGCCAGCAGCTTCGGAGCGGGAGGGCCATCGGAGACCCAGTACTTC.

In this sample, this clone turned up once. This chain links TRBV27 with TRBJ2-7; D is uncertain. The CDR3 has 13 amino acids. CDR1 MNHEY and CDR2 SMNVEV come from the germline V gene (reference sequence). V dropped 2 bases and J dropped 3 bases, with 8 bases sitting between them. The CDR3 bases are TGTGCCAGCAGTTTAATTGGGGTCTACGAGCAGTACTTC. It translates to CASSLIGVYEQYF.

CDR3 loop: CASSVGGGFEKLFF. The CDR3 DNA follows: TGTGCCAGCAGCGTCGGGGGCGGGTTTGAAAAACTGTTTTTT. The V and J genes are TRBV9 and TRBJ1-4; D may be TRBD1 (6 bases). The germline V gene encodes CDR1 SGDLS and CDR2 YYNGEE. CDR3 length: 14 amino acids. Trimming removed 2 bases from V and 7 bases from J, with 12 bases in between.

The chain employs TRBV19 and TRBJ2-7, with D possibly TRBD2 on 5 matching bases. CDR3 length equals 14 residues. CDR1 is LNHDA and CDR2 is SQIVND in the germline V gene (reference sequence). V lost 3 bases and J lost 2, with 11 bases in between. This CDR3 is CASSIRGGPYEQYF. The CDR3 DNA sequence: TGTGCCAGTAGTATCCGTGGAGGCCCCTACGAGCAGTACTTC.